Listed below are T cell receptor beta chains from one sample, sequenced in a study of blood T cell repertoires in COVID-19. Here immunoSEQ multiplex PCR was the method, and the copy in TCRdb shows in-frame clones only, minus some. The sample holds about 63,000 clones, 70% to 90% seen once. The sequencing sample was made of peripheral blood. The receptors were gathered from an elderly woman with acute or convalescent COVID-19. CDR3s include the opening cysteine and the closing phenylalanine or tryptophan. The D gene is left open where the match is weak. Only some rows state a clone size, as once, few, many or a class for expanded clones.

TRBV2	TRBD1	TRBJ2-7	few	TGTGCCAGCAATTTGGGACAGGGTCTCTACGAGCAGTACTTC	CASNLGQGLYEQYF
TRBV6-5	NA	TRBJ1-3	NA	TGTGCCAGCAGACCCAGGGGTTGGAACACCATATATTTT	CASRPRGWNTIYF
TRBV6-4	NA	TRBJ1-5	NA	TGTGCCAGCAGTGACTTGGGGGGGAATCAGCCCCAGCATTTT	CASSDLGGNQPQHF
TRBV19	NA	TRBJ2-5	NA	TGTGCCAGTAGAAGTCTCAGGCCCGAAGAGACCCAGTACTTC	CASRSLRPEETQYF
TRBV19	NA	TRBJ1-3	NA	TGTGCCAGTAGTTCGAGGTCTGGAAACACCATATATTTT	CASSSRSGNTIYF
TRBV2	NA	TRBJ1-1	NA	TGTGCCAGCAGTCCCCGGGGGGGAAGGACTGAAGCTTTCTTT	CASSPRGGRTEAFF
TRBV19	TRBD2	TRBJ2-3	NA	TGTGCCAGTAGTATGTCTAGCGGTACCTCAGATACGCAGTATTTT	CASSMSSGTSDTQYF
TRBV4-1	NA	TRBJ1-6	NA	TGCGCCAGCAGCCAAACCGGGAGTTATAATTCACCCCTCCACTTT	CASSQTGSYNSPLHF
TRBV10-3	NA	TRBJ2-3	NA	TGTGCCATCAGCAAAGGGACTACAGATACGCAGTATTTT	CAISKGTTDTQYF
TRBV6-1	TRBD1	TRBJ1-2	NA	TGTGCCAGCAGTGTCGGGACAGGCTCTAAAGACTATGGCTACACCTTC	CASSVGTGSKDYGYTF
TRBV6-5	NA	TRBJ1-5	NA	TGTGCCAGCATGCGGGATCAGCCCCAGCATTTT	CASMRDQPQHF
TRBV7-2	NA	TRBJ2-3	NA	TGTGCCAGCAGCTTAACCTTGGGTAAGGGGACAGATACGCAGTATTTT	CASSLTLGKGTDTQYF
TRBV5-1	TRBD1	TRBJ1-5	NA	TGCGCCAGCAGCCCGGGACAGGGGAGCGGACAGCCCCAGCATTTT	CASSPGQGSGQPQHF
TRBV6-6	NA	TRBJ1-1	NA	TGTGCCAGCAGTCCACTGGGGAGTAGGTCCTGGGGCACTGAAGCTTTCTTT	CASSPLGSRSWGTEAFF
TRBV6-5	TRBD2	TRBJ2-1	NA	TGTGCCAGCAGACCGGGACTAGCGACAAACAATGAGCAGTTCTTC	CASRPGLATNNEQFF
TRBV2	NA	TRBJ1-5	NA	TGTGCCAGCAGTGAGAATCGAGCGGGGAGGGGCAATCAGCCCCAGCATTTT	CASSENRAGRGNQPQHF
TRBV5-1	TRBD2	TRBJ2-1	NA	TGCGCCAGCAGCTTTCTAGCGGTTTCCTACAATGAGCAGTTCTTC	CASSFLAVSYNEQFF
TRBV4-1	TRBD2	TRBJ2-2	NA	TGCGCCAGCAGCCCCGGGACTAGCGGGGGGAGGGGGTCCCCCAGGGAGCTGTTTTTT	CASSPGTSGGRGSPRELFF
TRBV29-1	NA	TRBJ1-2	NA	TGCAGCGTCGCCCTCTCAGGAGGCCAAGGCTACACCTTC	CSVALSGGQGYTF
TRBV27	TRBD1	TRBJ2-5	NA	TGTGCCCCCCGGGGAAACAGGGGAGAGACCCAGTACTTC	CAPRGNRGETQYF
TRBV28	NA	TRBJ1-6	NA	TGTGCCAGCAGTTTAGGTCGGGCAGGGCCATCTTATAATTCACCCCTCCACTTT	CASSLGRAGPSYNSPLHF
TRBV5-1	NA	TRBJ2-3	few	TGCGCCAGCAGCCCCCCTAGCGTTACGACTAGCACAGATACGCAGTATTTT	CASSPPSVTTSTDTQYF
TRBV24-1	TRBD2	TRBJ2-1	NA	TGTGCCACGGCCCCCGCGGGGGGGACGTACAATGAGCAGTTCTTC	CATAPAGGTYNEQFF
TRBV11-2	NA	TRBJ2-3	NA	TGTGCCAGCAGCTCTAGAATTGGCACAGATACGCAGTATTTT	CASSSRIGTDTQYF
TRBV7-9	NA	TRBJ2-7	NA	TGTGCCAGCCACCCCGGGTTAGCGGCCTCCCCCCTAGGGCAGTACTTC	CASHPGLAASPLGQYF
TRBV3-1/TRBV3-2	NA	TRBJ1-1	NA	TGTGCCAGCAACGGATTAGGCGGAAAAGCTTTCTTT	CASNGLGGKAFF
TRBV18	NA	TRBJ2-3	NA	TGTGCCAGCTCACCTAGTGGAGGGGCCACTCTCACAGATACGCAGTATTTT	CASSPSGGATLTDTQYF
TRBV4-2	NA	TRBJ2-1	NA	TGTGCCAGCAGCCAAGCCCATCCGGGATCAAGCTCCTACAATGAGCAGTTCTTC	CASSQAHPGSSSYNEQFF
TRBV3-1/TRBV3-2	NA	TRBJ1-1	NA	TGTGCCAGCAGCAACAGGAACACTGAAGCTTTCTTT	CASSNRNTEAFF
TRBV12-3/TRBV12-4	NA	TRBJ1-2	NA	TGTGCCAGCAGTTTCCCAGGGCATGGCTACACCTTC	CASSFPGHGYTF
TRBV2	NA	TRBJ2-7	NA	TGTGCCAGCAGTGAACCGGGGATCTACGAGCAGTACTTC	CASSEPGIYEQYF
TRBV10-2	TRBD1	TRBJ1-5	once	TGCGCCAGCAGTGAGGACAGGGGGCGTCAGCCCCAGCATTTT	CASSEDRGRQPQHF
TRBV5-4	TRBD1	TRBJ1-2	NA	TGTGCCAGCAGCCCGGGGGGGACAGGGGGCTATGGCTACACCTTC	CASSPGGTGGYGYTF
TRBV19	TRBD1	TRBJ1-5	NA	TGTGCCAGTAGTATAGGGGAGGACAGGGGCAATCAGCCCCAGCATTTT	CASSIGEDRGNQPQHF
TRBV15	NA	TRBJ1-4	NA	TGTGCCACCAGTAGGGGGGGAGAGAAACTGTTTTTT	CATSRGGEKLFF
TRBV5-6	NA	TRBJ2-3	NA	TGTGCCAGCAGCCCCCAGGGTCCAGATACGCAGTATTTT	CASSPQGPDTQYF
TRBV5-1	NA	TRBJ2-2	NA	TGCGCCAGCAGCTTGAAGGTCGGCGGCACCGGGGAGCTGTTTTTT	CASSLKVGGTGELFF
TRBV28	TRBD1	TRBJ2-2	NA	TGTGCCAGCAGTGGATCAGGGGGCAACACCGGGGAGCTGTTTTTT	CASSGSGGNTGELFF
TRBV3-1/TRBV3-2	TRBD2	TRBJ2-2	NA	TGTGCCAGCAATTCAGCGGGAGTAGGCGGGGAGCTGTTTTTT	CASNSAGVGGELFF
TRBV7-3	NA	TRBJ2-5	once	TGTGCCAGCAGCTTAAGGACTCGTCAAGAGACCCAGTACTTC	CASSLRTRQETQYF
TRBV15	TRBD1	TRBJ1-5	few	TGTGCCACCAGCAGAGTTACAGGGGCAGCTATACAGCCCCAGCATTTT	CATSRVTGAAIQPQHF
TRBV5-5	TRBD1	TRBJ1-2	NA	TGTGCCAGCAGCTTGGAACGAGGGACAGGGGAAAAGTATGGCTACACCTTC	CASSLERGTGEKYGYTF
TRBV25-1	TRBD1	TRBJ1-1	few	TGTGCCAGCAGTGATCCCGGACAGGGGGCGCTTTCTGAAGCTTTCTTT	CASSDPGQGALSEAFF
TRBV5-1	NA	TRBJ1-2	NA	TGCGCCAGCAGCTGGGACTTTAGTTTAGCTAACTATGGCTACACCTTC	CASSWDFSLANYGYTF
TRBV5-1	NA	TRBJ2-7	NA	TGCGCCAGCAGCTTGGGCCGCCCCGGGGAGCAGTACTTC	CASSLGRPGEQYF
TRBV28	TRBD1	TRBJ2-7	NA	TGTGCCAGTGCCGGGACAGGGGATGGTAACGAGCAGTACTTC	CASAGTGDGNEQYF
TRBV6-4	TRBD2	TRBJ2-3	NA	TGTGCCAGCAGTGGAACTATGGCGGGGGGGCTAGATACGCAGTATTTT	CASSGTMAGGLDTQYF
TRBV19	TRBD1	TRBJ1-2	NA	TGTGCCAGTAGTACACAGGGGGGGGGCTATGGCTACACCTTC	CASSTQGGGYGYTF
TRBV29-1	TRBD1	TRBJ1-2	NA	TGCAGCGTATCCCCGCAGGGGGGTGGTGGCTACACCTTC	CSVSPQGGGGYTF
TRBV3-1/TRBV3-2	NA	TRBJ2-1	NA	TGTGCCAGCAGCCACGGCAGGGAAGTCTACAATGAGCAGTTCTTC	CASSHGREVYNEQFF
TRBV7-9	TRBD1	TRBJ2-2	NA	TGTGCCAGCAGCGTTCCGGGACAGGTTACCGGGGAGCTGTTTTTT	CASSVPGQVTGELFF
TRBV7-9	TRBD2	TRBJ2-7	NA	TGTGCCAGCAGCCAAACTAGCGGGGGGTCGTACGAGCAGTACTTC	CASSQTSGGSYEQYF
TRBV28	NA	TRBJ2-3	NA	TGTGCCAGCAGTTTTTTCGCGGGGGCGCATGTAGATACGCAGTATTTT	CASSFFAGAHVDTQYF
TRBV24-1	TRBD1	TRBJ1-5	NA	TGTGCCACCAGTGATCCCCGCCGGGACAGGGGGCCGGGCAATCAGCCCCAGCATTTT	CATSDPRRDRGPGNQPQHF
TRBV11-3	NA	TRBJ2-3	NA	TGTGCCAGCAGCTTAGTCGACAGAGATACGCAGTATTTT	CASSLVDRDTQYF
TRBV7-9	TRBD1	TRBJ2-1	NA	TGTGCCAGCAGCTCTGTTAGACAGGGGGGCAATGAGCAGTTCTTC	CASSSVRQGGNEQFF
TRBV28	NA	TRBJ2-2	NA	TGTGCCAGTGGTAGGAGGACGAACACCGGGGAGCTGTTTTTT	CASGRRTNTGELFF
TRBV6-5	TRBD1	TRBJ1-2	NA	TGTGCCAGCAGTCCCGGACAGGGAAGATATGGCTACACCTTC	CASSPGQGRYGYTF
TRBV18	TRBD1	TRBJ1-2	few	TGTGCCAGCTCAAAGACAGGGAATGATGGCTACACCTTC	CASSKTGNDGYTF